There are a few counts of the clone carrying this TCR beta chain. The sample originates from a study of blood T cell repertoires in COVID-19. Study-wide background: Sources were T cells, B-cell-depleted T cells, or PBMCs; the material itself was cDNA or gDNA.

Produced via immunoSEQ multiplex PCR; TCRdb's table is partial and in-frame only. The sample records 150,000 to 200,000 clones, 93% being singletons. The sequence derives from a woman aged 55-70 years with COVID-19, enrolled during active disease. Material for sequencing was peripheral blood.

CDR3 DNA: TGCGCCAGCAGCCACCGGACAGGCCATCAGCCCCAGCATTTT. It encodes CASSHRTGHQPQHF. This sequence joins TRBV4-3 and TRBJ1-5; TRBD1 aligns across 7 bases. Germline V gene data show CDR1 as LGHNA and CDR2 as YSLEER. With V trimmed by 3 bases and J by 5 bases, 4 bases remained unmatched. The CDR3 covers 14 residues.